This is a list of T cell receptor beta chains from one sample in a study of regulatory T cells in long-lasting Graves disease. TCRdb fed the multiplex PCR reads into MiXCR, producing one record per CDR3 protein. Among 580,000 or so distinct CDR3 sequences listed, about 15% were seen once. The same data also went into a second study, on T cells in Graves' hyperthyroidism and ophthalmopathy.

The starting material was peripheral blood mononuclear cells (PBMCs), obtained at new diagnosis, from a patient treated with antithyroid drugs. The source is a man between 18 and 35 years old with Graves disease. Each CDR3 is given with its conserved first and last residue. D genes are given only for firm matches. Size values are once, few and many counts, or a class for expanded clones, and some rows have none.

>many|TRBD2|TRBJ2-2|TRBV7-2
TGTGCCAGCAGCTCTAGCGGGAGGGCTGTCGGGGAGCTGTTTTTT
CASSSSGRAVGELFF
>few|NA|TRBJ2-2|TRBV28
TGTGCCAGCAGTTTTCGCAGTCTCGAGGAGGGGCAGCTGTTTTTT
CASSFRSLEEGQLFF
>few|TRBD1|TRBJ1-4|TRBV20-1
TGCAGTGCTAGAGGACAGGGAGGTCGGGAAAAACTGTTTTTT
CSARGQGGREKLFF
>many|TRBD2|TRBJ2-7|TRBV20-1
TGCAGTGCTACCTGGGCGGGACTAGGTGGACCCGAGCAGTACTTC
CSATWAGLGGPEQYF
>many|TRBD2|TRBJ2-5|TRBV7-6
TGTGCCAGCAGCTTAGCCTTGAGCGGGAGGGGATACGTCGAAGAAGAGACCCAGTACTTC
CASSLALSGRGYVEEETQYF
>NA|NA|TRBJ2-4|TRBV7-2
TGTGCCAGCAGCGATACACGAGCCAAAAACATTCAGTACTTC
CASSDTRAKNIQYF
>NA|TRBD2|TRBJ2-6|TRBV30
TGTGCCTGGAGTAAGGTAGCGGGCACTGGGGCCAACGTCCTGACTTTC
CAWSKVAGTGANVLTF
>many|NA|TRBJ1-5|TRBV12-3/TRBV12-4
TGTGCCAGCAGGCGGGGGCAGGGAATCAATCAGCCCCAGCATTTT
CASRRGQGINQPQHF
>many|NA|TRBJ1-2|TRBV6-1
TGTGCCAGCACCACGGACCCTCGACACCGGGAAATCGGCTACACCTTC
CASTTDPRHREIGYTF
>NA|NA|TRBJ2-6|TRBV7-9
TGTGCCAGCAGCTTACCGCGGCAGGCCAGCTCTGGGGCCAACGTCCTGACTTTC
CASSLPRQASSGANVLTF
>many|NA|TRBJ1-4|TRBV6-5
TGTGCCAGCAGTTATAGGGGCCGTTCCGATGAAAAACTGTTTTTT
CASSYRGRSDEKLFF
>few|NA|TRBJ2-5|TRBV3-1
TGTGCCAGCAGACAGGACAGGGAGGGAAGGTACCAAGAGACCCAGTACTTC
CASRQDREGRYQETQYF
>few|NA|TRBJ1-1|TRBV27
TGTGCCAGCAGTACCTCACGGTCGACCCTGGGAACTGAAGCTTTCTTT
CASSTSRSTLGTEAFF
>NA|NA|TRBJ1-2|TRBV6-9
TGTGCCAGCAGTTACAACGTTGGTGATGTCTATGGCTACACCTTC
CASSYNVGDVYGYTF
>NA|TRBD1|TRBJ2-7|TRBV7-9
TGTGCCAGCAGCCCGCAGGGGGCTATTTCCTACGAGCAGTACTTC
CASSPQGAISYEQYF
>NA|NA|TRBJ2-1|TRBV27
TGTGCCAGCAGTCTCTACACAGGGAGGGGTTGGGAGCAGTTCTTC
CASSLYTGRGWEQFF
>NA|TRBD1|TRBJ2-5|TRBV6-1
TGTGCCGGTCAATACAGGGGCACAGAGACCCAGTACTTC
CAGQYRGTETQYF
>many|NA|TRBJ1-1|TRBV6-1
TGTGCCAGCAGTGAGTATAACACTGAAGCTTTCTTT
CASSEYNTEAFF
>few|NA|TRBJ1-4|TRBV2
TGTGCCAGCAGCACAGGAGGCCTTGAAAAACTGTTTTTT
CASSTGGLEKLFF
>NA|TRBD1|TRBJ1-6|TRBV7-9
TGTGCCAGCAGCCCCGACAGGGTAACCCATAATTCACCCCTCCACTTT
CASSPDRVTHNSPLHF
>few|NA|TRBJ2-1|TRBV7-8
TGTGCCAGCACCACCCCTCCGGGCTCCCGGGGCCCTTACAATGAGCAGTTCTTC
CASTTPPGSRGPYNEQFF
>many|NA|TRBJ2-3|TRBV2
TGTGCCAGCAGTGGGGACACAACTAGCACAGATACGCAGTATTTT
CASSGDTTSTDTQYF
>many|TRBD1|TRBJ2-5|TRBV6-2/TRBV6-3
TGTGCCAGCAGTTACACGGGACAGGGCGGCCAAGAGACCCAGTACTTC
CASSYTGQGGQETQYF
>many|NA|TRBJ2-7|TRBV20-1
TGCAGTGCTAATCAAGGGGGAGGTTTTTACGAGCAGTACTTC
CSANQGGGFYEQYF
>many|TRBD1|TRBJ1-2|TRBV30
TGTGCCTGGAGTGTTGACAGGGGGGGACGAGCTAACTATGGCTACACCTTC
CAWSVDRGGRANYGYTF
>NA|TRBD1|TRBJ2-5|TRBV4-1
TGCGCCAGCAGCCAAGTTCCCCCGGGACAGGGCCCGGAGACCCAGTACTTC
CASSQVPPGQGPETQYF
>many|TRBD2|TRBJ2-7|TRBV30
TGTGCCTGGAGTGCGTCCGGGACTAGCGGGAGTTACGAGCAGTACTTC
CAWSASGTSGSYEQYF
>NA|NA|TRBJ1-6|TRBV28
TGTGCCAGCAGTTTAACAGGAGACCCCTATAATTCACCCCTCCACTTT
CASSLTGDPYNSPLHF
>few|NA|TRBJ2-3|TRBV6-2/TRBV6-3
TGTGCCAGCAGTTACTCGCCTAGATCCGATACGCAGTATTTT
CASSYSPRSDTQYF
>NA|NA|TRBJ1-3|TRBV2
TGTGCCAGCAGGAGGGGGGGTCAAGGCAACACCATATATTTT
CASRRGGQGNTIYF
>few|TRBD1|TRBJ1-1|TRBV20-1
TGCAGTGCTAGATGGGGGACAGGGACCACTGAAGCTTTCTTT
CSARWGTGTTEAFF
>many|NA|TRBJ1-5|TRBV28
TGTGCCAGCAGTTTAGCCCAGGGTGATCAGCCCCAGCATTTT
CASSLAQGDQPQHF
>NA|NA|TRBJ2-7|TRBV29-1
TGCAGCGTTGAAGGACAAGGCTTAACCTACGAGCAGTACTTC
CSVEGQGLTYEQYF
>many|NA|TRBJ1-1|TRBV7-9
TGTGCCAGCAGCGGAAGACAGGAGGATGAAGCTTTCTTT
CASSGRQEDEAFF
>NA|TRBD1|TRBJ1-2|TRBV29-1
TGCAGCGTTGATCCGAGGGGGACAGGAAAGTATGGCTACACCTTC
CSVDPRGTGKYGYTF
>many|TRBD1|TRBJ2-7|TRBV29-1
TGCAGCGTAGGGGGCGATGGCAGGGACACCTACGAGCAGTACTTC
CSVGGDGRDTYEQYF
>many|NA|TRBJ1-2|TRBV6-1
TGTGCCAGCAGTGAGGTTCGCGCAGGGCCCTATGGCTACACCTTC
CASSEVRAGPYGYTF
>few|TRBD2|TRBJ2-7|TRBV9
TGTGCCAGCAGCACCACTAGCGGTCCATCCTACGAGCAGTACTTC
CASSTTSGPSYEQYF
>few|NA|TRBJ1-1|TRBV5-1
TGCGCCAGCAGGGCGGTGAACACTGAAGCTTTCTTT
CASRAVNTEAFF
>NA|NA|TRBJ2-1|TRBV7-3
TGTGCCAGCAGCCAAATCAACCCCGGGGCCCCATACAATGAGCAGTTCTTC
CASSQINPGAPYNEQFF
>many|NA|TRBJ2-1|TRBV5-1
TGCGCCAGAAGAGCAAGGGGTGAGCAGTTCTTC
CARRARGEQFF
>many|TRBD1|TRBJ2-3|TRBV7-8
TGTGCCAGCAGCCCGCTCTCAGGGGGTCCGGATACGCAGTATTTT
CASSPLSGGPDTQYF
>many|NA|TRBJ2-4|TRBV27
TGTGCCAGCAGTTTCACGGTTAAAAACATTCAGTACTTC
CASSFTVKNIQYF
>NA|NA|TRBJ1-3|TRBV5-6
TGTGCCAGCAGCTTAACAGGGACTGGAAACACCATATATTTT
CASSLTGTGNTIYF
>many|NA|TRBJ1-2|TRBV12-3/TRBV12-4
TGTGCCAGCAACCACCCCACTATGGGTGGCTACACCTTC
CASNHPTMGGYTF
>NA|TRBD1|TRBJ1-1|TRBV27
TGTGCCAGCAGTTCACGGGACAGACACACTGAAGCTTTCTTT
CASSSRDRHTEAFF
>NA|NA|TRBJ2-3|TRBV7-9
TGTGCCAGCAGCTTAGCACAGGGCTCGAGCACAGATACGCAGTATTTT
CASSLAQGSSTDTQYF
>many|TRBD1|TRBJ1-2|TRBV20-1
TGCAGCTGGGACGAACAGGGGCGTCGTGGCTACACCTTC
CSWDEQGRRGYTF
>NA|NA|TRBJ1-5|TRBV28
TGTGCCAGCAGTTTTGATAGAGGCTCTTACGGAGCTGATGGGGGCTACCAGCCCCAGCATTTT
CASSFDRGSYGADGGYQPQHF
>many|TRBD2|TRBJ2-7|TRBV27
TGTGCCAGCAGTTTATGGTCCTATCGAGGTAGCGGGAAAGACGGCTACGAGCAGTACTTC
CASSLWSYRGSGKDGYEQYF
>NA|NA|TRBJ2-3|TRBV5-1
TGCGCCAGCCGGATTACAGGGGAGGTAACAGATACGCAGTATTTT
CASRITGEVTDTQYF
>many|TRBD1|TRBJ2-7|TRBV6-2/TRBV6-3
TGTGCCAGCAGTCGACAGGGTTTATGGGAGCAGTACTTC
CASSRQGLWEQYF
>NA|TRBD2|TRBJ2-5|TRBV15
TGTGCCACCAGCAGTGGGACTAGCGGGTACCAAGAGACCCAGTACTTC
CATSSGTSGYQETQYF